The next 24 T cell receptor beta chains were all read from a single sample in a study of blood T cell repertoires in COVID-19. Method: immunoSEQ multiplex PCR; TCRdb's copy keeps in-frame clones and lacks some. The top ten hold about 24% of the sample, which has fewer than 100,000 clones, under 85% seen once. Sequenced material: peripheral blood. These receptors originate from a man in his sixties or seventies with acute or convalescent COVID-19.

The chain couples TRBV15 to TRBJ1-1; no clear D gene. CDR3 size: 13 residues. With 0 bases removed from V and 10 bases from J, the gap between germline ends came to 12 bases. Germline V CDR1 and CDR2: LNHNV, YYDKDF (reference sequence). The DNA of the CDR3 is TGTGCCACCAGCAGAGAAACCGGGAGAGGAGCTTTCTTT. It translates to CATSRETGRGAFF.

V and J are TRBV2 and TRBJ1-1; TRBD1 is a possible D gene (5 bases). The length of the CDR3 is 16 residues. From germline, CDR1 is SNHLY and CDR2 FYNNEI. The germline V and J ends were trimmed by 4 bases and 0 bases, with 15 bases remaining between them. The CDR3 reads CASSVAKGRMNTEAFF. The CDR3 nucleotides are TGTGCCAGCAGTGTGGCTAAGGGGAGGATGAACACTGAAGCTTTCTTT.

The chain links TRBV7-3 to TRBJ2-1, with D tentatively TRBD2 (6 bases). Germline V lookup: CDR1 SGHTA, CDR2 FQGTGA. V lost 8 bases, J lost 9 bases, and 14 bases lay in between. The CDR3 contains 12 residues. The CDR3 reads CASSIGAGEQFF. The CDR3 DNA follows: TGTGCCAGCTCCATCGGAGCGGGTGAGCAGTTCTTC. Together with reference TRBV7-3 and TRBJ2-1, the CDR3 gives the full variable domain: GAGVSQTPSNKVTEKGKYVELRCDPISGHTALYWYRQSLGQGPEFLIYFQGTGAADDSGLPNDRFFAVRPEGSVSTLKIQRTERGDSAVYLCASSIGAGEQFFGPGTRLTVL.

The chain employs TRBV7-6 and TRBJ2-1; D remains unclear. V dropped 5 bases and J dropped 4 bases, with 18 bases sitting between them. Germline CDR1 and CDR2: SGHVS and FNYEAQ. The CDR3 is 16 residues long. The CDR3 spells CASSPSDGSYYNEQFF. The CDR3 DNA is TGTGCCAGCAGCCCTAGTGACGGCTCCTATTACAATGAGCAGTTCTTC.

The chain is built from TRBV9 and TRBJ2-2, with D tentatively TRBD2 (5 bases). The ends were cut back, 1 base at V and 4 bases at J, with 14 bases in the middle. This CDR3 has 16 amino acids. Germline V gene sequence: CDR1 SGDLS, CDR2 YYNGEE. CDR3 amino acids: CASSVQIATATGELFF. Here the CDR3 DNA reads TGTGCCAGCAGCGTACAAATAGCGACGGCCACCGGGGAGCTGTTTTTT. Supplemented by reference TRBV9 and TRBJ2-2, the full variable domain reads DSGVTQTPKHLITATGQRVTLRCSPRSGDLSVYWYQQSLDQGLQFLIQYYNGEERAKGNILERFSAQQFPDLHSELNLSSLELGDSALYFCASSVQIATATGELFFGEGSRLTVL.

The chain links TRBV6-2 or TRBV6-3 to TRBJ1-5; 8 nucleotides line up with TRBD1. V trimming: 0 bases; J trimming: 1 base; junction bases outside the gene matches: 11. Germline CDR1 reads MNHEY; CDR2 reads SVGEGT. CDR3 length equals 19 residues. DNA for the CDR3: TGTGCCAGCAGTTACTCGGCCAGGGGGCTAGGGGCCAGCAATCAGCCCCAGCATTTT. Its translation: CASSYSARGLGASNQPQHF.

The chain joins TRBV24-1 to TRBJ1-3, with 8 nucleotides matching TRBD1. CDR1 and CDR2 (germline): KGHDR, SFDVKD. The CDR3 is 17 residues long. The junction had 10 bases not matched to a gene; V was cut back by 4 bases and J by 3 bases. The CDR3 sequence: CATSDSSTGVGGNTIYF. The CDR3 bases are TGTGCCACCAGTGACTCATCGACAGGGGTCGGTGGAAACACCATATATTTT.

This chain uses TRBV15 with TRBJ2-3; D possibly corresponds to TRBD1 (6 bases). Between the trimmed V and J ends, which lost 2 bases and 2 bases, there was a span of 14 bases. Germline V lookup: CDR1 LNHNV, CDR2 YYDKDF (reference sequence). The CDR3 totals 16 residues. The CDR3 DNA is TGTGCCACCAGCAGAACAGACAGGCCACCCACAGATACGCAGTATTTT. Translated, it gives CATSRTDRPPTDTQYF.

In this sample, this clone turned up many times. The chain combines TRBV18 with TRBJ1-5; 10 bases are a match to TRBD1. Germline lookup yields CDR1 KGHSH and CDR2 LQKENI. The length of the CDR3 is 15 residues. J lost 7 bases, V lost 6 bases, and 9 bases had no gene match. The DNA of the CDR3 is TGTGCCAGCTCCCTAGCCGGGACAGGGGTCCAGCCCCAGCATTTT. Its protein product is CASSLAGTGVQPQHF. Based on the CDR3 plus reference TRBV18 and TRBJ1-5, the full variable domain is NAGVMQNPRHLVRRRGQEARLRCSPMKGHSHVYWYRQLPEEGLKFMVYLQKENIIDESGMPKERFSAEFPKEGPSILRIQQVVRGDSAAYFCASSLAGTGVQPQHFGDGTRLSIL.

The chain combines TRBV10-2 with TRBJ2-6; D is perhaps TRBD2 (6 bases). Germline V gene lookup returns CDR1 WSHSY and CDR2 SAAADI. The CDR3 length is 15 residues. V was shortened by 7 bases and J by 0 bases, with 10 bases between the two germline ends. The chain's CDR3 is CASNPGDSGANVLTF. DNA for the CDR3: TGCGCCAGCAATCCGGGAGACTCTGGGGCCAACGTCCTGACTTTC.

This clone was recorded a few times. The CDR3 spells CASSPTSGKYQETQYF. Here the CDR3 DNA reads TGTGCCAGCAGCCCGACTAGCGGAAAGTACCAAGAGACCCAGTACTTC. The chain joins TRBV5-4 to TRBJ2-5, with TRBD2 matching over 9 bases. Germline V gene sequence: CDR1 SGHNT, CDR2 YYREEE (reference sequence). The CDR3 contains 16 residues. With V trimmed by 4 bases and J by 0 bases, 7 bases remained unmatched.

V usage is TRBV28 and J usage is TRBJ2-7; TRBD2 matches at 8 bases. The CDR3 has 13 residues. Per the germline V gene, CDR1 is MDHEN and CDR2 is SYDVKM. V was clipped by 7 bases and J by 6 bases; unmatched bases: 8. CDR3 bases: TGTGCCAGCATCGCGGGAGGAGGTGTCGAGCAGTACTTC. Protein product: CASIAGGGVEQYF.

This chain connects TRBV18 to TRBJ2-7; D perhaps matches TRBD1 (6 bases). CDR1 KGHSH and CDR2 LQKENI come from the germline V gene. This CDR3 is 15 amino acids long. Trimming took off 3 bases at V and 2 bases at J, with 14 bases between the two ends. As DNA, the CDR3 is TGTGCCAGCTCACCCGATTTAGGGGGAGCCTACGAGCAGTACTTC. Translated, it gives CASSPDLGGAYEQYF.

The V gene is TRBV24-1, the J gene TRBJ2-7, with 8 bases fitting TRBD2. Germline values: CDR1 KGHDR, CDR2 SFDVKD. V gave up 9 bases and J gave up 3 bases; unmatched junction bases: 6. The CDR3 is 13 residues long. The CDR3 spells CATADGGDYEQYF. CDR3 DNA: TGTGCCACCGCGGACGGGGGGGACTACGAGCAGTACTTC.

This clone was seen a handful of times. The chain employs TRBV7-2 and TRBJ2-1; TRBD2 matches at 7 bases. J gave up 5 bases and V 3 bases, and 1 base lay outside the gene matches. This CDR3 is built from 13 residues. The germline V gene has CDR1 SGHTA and CDR2 FQGNSA. The CDR3 reads CASSFGLDNEQFF. For the CDR3, the DNA is TGTGCCAGCAGCTTTGGACTAGACAATGAGCAGTTCTTC.

This clone was counted between two and nine times. The chain combines TRBV7-8 with TRBJ1-1; no definite D call. The V end was cut by 7 bases, the J end by 1 base, with 7 bases between. The CDR3 sequence is 12 residues long. Looked up from germline, CDR1 is SGHVS and CDR2 is FQNEAQ. The CDR3 nucleotides read TGTGCCAGCAAAGACTGGAACACTGAAGCTTTCTTT. It yields the protein CASKDWNTEAFF.

V usage is TRBV18 and J usage is TRBJ1-1, with TRBD1 matching 7 bases. Trimming took 3 bases from V and 0 from J; bases not matched to a gene: 4. Per germline, CDR1 KGHSH and CDR2 LQKENI. The CDR3 has 15 amino acids. The CDR3 here is CASSPPQGVNTEAFF. The CDR3 DNA reads as TGTGCCAGCTCACCTCCGCAGGGGGTGAACACTGAAGCTTTCTTT.

Relative to its sample, this clone is medium-sized. This chain links TRBV19 with TRBJ1-6; 8 nucleotides line up with TRBD1. This CDR3 is 14 amino acids long. V gave up 6 bases and J gave up 3 bases; unmatched junction bases: 1. Germline CDR1 LNHDA, CDR2 SQIVND (reference sequence). CDR3 nucleotides: TGTGCCAGTAGACAGGGGGTCTATAATTCACCCCTCCACTTT. Protein sequence: CASRQGVYNSPLHF.

The chain combines TRBV10-3 with TRBJ2-1; 10 bases are a match to TRBD2. CDR3 length: 14 residues. Trimming cost V 6 bases and J 10 bases; bases outside gene matches: 9. Per the germline V gene, CDR1 is ENHRY and CDR2 is SYGVKD. CDR3: CAISALAGDGEQFF. The CDR3 nucleotides are TGTGCCATCAGCGCTCTAGCGGGAGATGGCGAGCAGTTCTTC.

V gene TRBV19 combines with J gene TRBJ2-7; TRBD1 matches at 11 bases. The CDR3 runs to 15 residues. Germline CDR1 is LNHDA and CDR2 is SQIVND (reference sequence). J lost 4 bases, V lost 7 bases, and 9 bases had no gene match. Written as DNA, the CDR3 is TGTGCCAGTACCCCAACCGGGACAGGGGGGTACGAGCAGTACTTC. This sequence encodes CASTPTGTGGYEQYF.

This sequence joins TRBV28 and TRBJ2-7, with D perhaps TRBD2 (6 bases). Trimming left V 1 base short and J 2 bases short, with 21 bases between. CDR3 length: 18 residues. Germline CDR1 is MDHEN and CDR2 is SYDVKM. CDR3 region: CASSLFGVGGGGTYEQYF. The CDR3 DNA reads TGTGCCAGCAGTTTATTCGGAGTGGGGGGTGGTGGTACCTACGAGCAGTACTTC.

This chain uses TRBV7-3 with TRBJ1-6, with TRBD1 matching over 7 bases. The CDR3 sequence is 14 residues long. V shed 2 bases, J shed 7 bases, and the junction held 2 bases outside the gene matches. Germline loops: CDR1 SGHTA, CDR2 FQGTGA. CDR3 DNA: TGTGCCAGCAGCTTAGGGGACAGCAATTCACCCCTCCACTTT. Residues: CASSLGDSNSPLHF.

This rearrangement joins TRBV5-4 to TRBJ1-3, with TRBD1 matching over 9 bases. V was clipped by 10 bases and J by 4 bases; unmatched bases: 15. CDR3 length: 16 amino acids. Germline lookup yields CDR1 SGHNT and CDR2 YYREEE (reference sequence). As DNA, the CDR3 is TGTGCCCTACAAGGGGACAGGGAGGCAGAGGGAAACACCATATATTTT. Its translation is CALQGDREAEGNTIYF.

The genes are TRBV30 and TRBJ1-5; D gene ambiguous. Germline lookup yields CDR1 GTSNPN and CDR2 SVGIG (reference sequence). V lost 2 bases and J 0 bases, leaving 5 bases between the germline ends. The CDR3 loop spans 13 amino acids. The CDR3 DNA reads TGTGCCTGGAGTTCAGATAGCAATCAGCCCCAGCATTTT. Protein product: CAWSSDSNQPQHF.